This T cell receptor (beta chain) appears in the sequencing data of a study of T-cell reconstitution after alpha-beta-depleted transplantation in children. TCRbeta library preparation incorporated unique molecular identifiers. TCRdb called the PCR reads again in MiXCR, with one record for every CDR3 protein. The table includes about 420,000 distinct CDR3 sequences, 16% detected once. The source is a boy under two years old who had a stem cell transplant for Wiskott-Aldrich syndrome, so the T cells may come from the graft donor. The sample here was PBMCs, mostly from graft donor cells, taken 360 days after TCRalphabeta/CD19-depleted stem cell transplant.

This CDR3 is CASSQAPRGPYNEQFF. The CDR3 coding sequence is TGTGCCAGCAGCCAAGCCCCCAGGGGGCCCTACAATGAGCAGTTCTTC. This chain uses TRBV11-2 with TRBJ2-1; 8 nucleotides line up with TRBD1. Germline CDR1 SGHAT, CDR2 FQNNGV. Unmatched junction bases numbered 8, after V lost 5 bases and J lost 2 bases. The CDR3 loop spans 16 amino acids.